These 21 T cell receptor beta chains came from one sample sequenced in a study of T cell responses to AZD1222 COVID-19 vaccine. Measured with immunoSEQ multiplex PCR; TCRdb has only the in-frame clones, and not every one. Found here are fewer than 120,000 clones, 94% of them singletons; the top ten hold about 3.1%. Sequencing was performed on peripheral blood, taken 28 days after the second AZD1222 dose. These receptors were obtained from an adult who received the AZD1222 COVID-19 vaccine.

V usage is TRBV2 and J usage is TRBJ2-2; D is ambiguous. Germline-derived CDR1 and CDR2 are SNHLY and FYNNEI. The CDR3 runs 14 residues. Trimming stripped 7 bases from V and 0 bases from J, with 9 bases between. The CDR3 here is CASIRRSNTGELFF. The CDR3 nucleotides are TGTGCCAGCATAAGACGGTCGAACACCGGGGAGCTGTTTTTT.

The chain couples TRBV7-9 to TRBJ1-6, with a weak D call TRBD1 (5 bases). The germline V gene has CDR1 SEHNR and CDR2 FQNEAQ (reference sequence). Between the trimmed V and J ends, which lost 0 bases and 8 bases, there was a span of 8 bases. This CDR3 comprises 14 residues. The CDR3 DNA sequence: TGTGCCAGCAGCTTAGCAGGGGAGCATTCACCCCTCCACTTT. This sequence encodes CASSLAGEHSPLHF.

The CDR3 DNA is TGCGCCAGCAGCACGGAAGGGTGGACTGAAGCTTTCTTT. This gives the protein CASSTEGWTEAFF. V usage is TRBV5-1 and J usage is TRBJ1-1; D is undetermined. CDR1 is SGHRS and CDR2 is YFSETQ in the germline V gene. V shed 4 bases and J shed 5 bases, with 12 bases lying between them. The CDR3 is 13 amino acids.

CDR3 sequence: CASSLAGHTNTEAFF. CDR3 nucleotides: TGTGCCAGCAGCTTGGCGGGACACACGAACACTGAAGCTTTCTTT. J is TRBJ1-1 and V is TRBV5-4, with D tentatively TRBD1 (6 bases). This CDR3 is 15 amino acids long. V shed 0 bases and J shed 1 base, with 10 bases lying between them. CDR1 is SGHNT and CDR2 is YYREEE in the germline V gene (reference sequence).

The gene calls are TRBV19 and TRBJ2-7; 7 nucleotides line up with TRBD1. The CDR3 is 13 residues long. The V gene end was trimmed by 6 bases and the J gene end by 2 bases; junction bases not matched to a gene: 4. Germline V gives CDR1 LNHDA, CDR2 SQIVND (reference sequence). This chain's CDR3 is CASSLQGTYEQYF. CDR3 DNA sequence: TGTGCCAGTAGCCTACAGGGGACCTACGAGCAGTACTTC.

V is TRBV5-1 and J is TRBJ1-4, with 8 bases matching TRBD1. J lost 6 bases, V lost 4 bases, and 8 bases had no gene match. CDR3 size: 15 residues. Germline V lookup: CDR1 SGHRS, CDR2 YFSETQ. CDR3 nucleotide sequence: TGCGCCAGCAGCCCATTTACAGGGGGGGATGAAAAACTGTTTTTT. Its translation: CASSPFTGGDEKLFF.

The chain employs TRBV2 and TRBJ2-2, with 8 bases identical to TRBD2. Germline trimming cut 8 bases from V and 3 bases from J; bases unmatched to any gene: 5. This CDR3 has 14 amino acids. CDR1 and CDR2 (germline): SNHLY, FYNNEI. CDR3 coding DNA: TGTGCCAGCGTCGGGGGGGCCGACACCGGGGAGCTGTTTTTT. It yields the protein CASVGGADTGELFF.

The J gene is TRBJ1-2, the V gene TRBV3-1 (or the pseudogene TRBV3-2); 7 bases are a match to TRBD1. The CDR3 has 14 amino acids. The junction had 7 bases not matched to a gene; V was cut back by 0 bases and J by 9 bases. The germline CDR1 and CDR2 sequences are LGHDT and YNNKEL (reference sequence). The CDR3 nucleotides are TGTGCCAGCAGCCAAGATTGGACAGGTTGGAGCTACACCTTC. Amino acid sequence: CASSQDWTGWSYTF.

The chain couples TRBV11-2 to TRBJ1-6, with D unresolved. Looked up from germline, CDR1 is SGHAT and CDR2 is FQNNGV. The CDR3 is 11 residues long. Trimming stripped 2 bases from V and 10 bases from J, with 3 bases between. For the CDR3, the DNA is TGTGCCAGCAGCTTAAAGTCACCCCTCCACTTT. This encodes CASSLKSPLHF. Full variable domain (missing parts from reference TRBV11-2 and TRBJ1-6): EAGVAQSPRYKIIEKRQSVAFWCNPISGHATLYWYQQILGQGPKLLIQFQNNGVVDDSQLPKDRFSAERLKGVDSTLKIQPAKLEDSAVYLCASSLKSPLHFGNGTRLTVT.

The chain recombines TRBV18 with TRBJ2-3; no clear D. The germline V and J ends were trimmed by 3 bases and 6 bases, with 10 bases remaining between them. This CDR3 has 13 residues. Germline CDR1 KGHSH, CDR2 LQKENI. The CDR3 here is CASSPNQQDTQYF. The CDR3 region has the DNA TGTGCCAGCTCACCTAACCAACAGGATACGCAGTATTTT.

This chain joins TRBV28 and TRBJ1-2, with a possible D match to TRBD1 (5 bases). The CDR3 totals 14 residues. The germline gives CDR1 MDHEN, CDR2 SYDVKM. V lost 5 bases and J 4 bases, leaving 14 bases between the germline ends. CDR3 amino acids: CASSQGGAVYGYTF. DNA of the CDR3: TGTGCCAGCAGTCAGGGAGGGGCGGTCTATGGCTACACCTTC.

The chain combines TRBV27 with TRBJ2-6; the D call may be TRBD1 or TRBD2 (7 bases each). The CDR3 contains 17 residues. Trimming left V 5 bases short and J 2 bases short, with 16 bases between. Per germline, CDR1 MNHEY and CDR2 SMNVEV (reference sequence). The chain's CDR3 is CASSTTAGGAGANVLTF. The CDR3 DNA follows: TGTGCCAGCAGTACGACAGCAGGGGGGGCTGGGGCCAACGTCCTGACTTTC.

The V and J genes are TRBV5-6 and TRBJ2-5, with D perhaps matching TRBD1 (5 bases). CDR1 SGHDT and CDR2 YYEEEE come from the germline V gene. This CDR3 has 13 amino acids. V lost 5 bases, J lost 5 bases, and 13 bases lay in between. In DNA form, the CDR3 reads TGTGCCAGCAGTTTCGGACGACAGGAGACCCAGTACTTC. It encodes CASSFGRQETQYF.

The rearrangement links TRBV5-1 to TRBJ2-1; maybe TRBD1 (5 bases). V was shortened by 0 bases and J by 4 bases, with 8 bases between the two germline ends. This CDR3 is built from 14 residues. Per the germline V gene, CDR1 is SGHRS and CDR2 is YFSETQ. The CDR3 DNA follows: TGCGCCAGCAGCTTGGGGACAACATACAATGAGCAGTTCTTC. Translation: CASSLGTTYNEQFF.

In this sample, this clone turned up once. This sequence joins TRBV30 and TRBJ1-1, with 7 bases fitting TRBD1. The CDR3 contains 15 residues. V was pared by 0 bases and J by 6 bases, with 10 bases of the junction left unmatched. Looked up from germline, CDR1 is GTSNPN and CDR2 is SVGIG (reference sequence). CDR3 residues: CAWSVHAGGTAEAFF. CDR3 sequence (DNA): TGTGCCTGGAGTGTACACGCAGGGGGGACCGCTGAAGCTTTCTTT. Combining the CDR3 with reference TRBV30 and TRBJ1-1 gives the whole variable domain SQTIHQWPATLVQPVGSPLSLECTVEGTSNPNLYWYRQAAGRGLQLLFYSVGIGQISSEVPQNLSASRPQDRQFILSSKKLLLSDSGFYLCAWSVHAGGTAEAFFGQGTRLTVV.

V gene TRBV19 combines with J gene TRBJ2-1, with 9 bases aligning to TRBD1. The CDR3 is made up of 16 amino acids. The V gene's germline CDR1 is LNHDA and CDR2 SQIVND (reference sequence). After removal of 5 bases from V and 3 bases from J, the junction contained 8 bases not matched to a gene. The CDR3 spells CASSPWTGVGYNEQFF. The CDR3 DNA follows: TGTGCCAGTAGTCCATGGACAGGGGTAGGCTACAATGAGCAGTTCTTC.

The count of this clone is one. This chain uses TRBV12-3 or TRBV12-4 with TRBJ1-3, with D hard to call. With 7 bases removed from V and 2 bases from J, the gap between germline ends came to 6 bases. The CDR3 covers 12 residues. This chain's CDR3 is CASNKAGNTIYF. DNA of the CDR3: TGTGCCAGCAATAAGGCTGGAAACACCATATATTTT.

The V gene is TRBV30, the J gene TRBJ1-4; D uncertain. CDR1 and CDR2 from the germline V gene are GTSNPN and SVGIG (reference sequence). V lost 7 bases and J 5 bases, leaving 14 bases between the germline ends. The CDR3 has 13 amino acids. The CDR3 region is CAFLAGANEKLFF. Here the CDR3 DNA reads TGTGCCTTCTTAGCGGGCGCGAATGAAAAACTGTTTTTT.

The rearrangement joins TRBV6-5 to TRBJ1-2; D is undetermined. Trimming removed 2 bases from V and 4 bases from J, with 8 bases in between. The germline V gene encodes CDR1 MNHEY and CDR2 SVGAGI. The CDR3 contains 13 residues. CDR3 coding DNA: TGTGCCAGCAGTTACACGGCAGGCTATGGCTACACCTTC. Its protein product is CASSYTAGYGYTF.

The chain is built from TRBV5-6 and TRBJ2-1, with 8 bases fitting TRBD2. The CDR3 contains 17 residues. Germline V gives CDR1 SGHDT, CDR2 YYEEEE. The V and J ends lost 5 bases and 12 bases, in that order; junction bases with no gene match: 22. CDR3 DNA: TGTGCCAGCAGTAGGGGGACTAGTGGGCCTGTGAGCTTAGGGCAGTTCTTC. Protein product: CASSRGTSGPVSLGQFF.

This chain connects TRBV5-1 to TRBJ1-1; D gene ambiguous. Germline-derived CDR1 and CDR2 are SGHRS and YFSETQ. Trimming removed 0 bases from V and 7 bases from J, with 13 bases in between. CDR3 length: 14 residues. The CDR3: CASSLVVSGFEAFF. CDR3 coding DNA: TGCGCCAGCAGCTTGGTCGTTTCCGGGTTTGAAGCTTTCTTT.